These T cell receptor beta chains were read from a single sample in a study of T cell repertoires in aging, cancer and after chemotherapy. TCRdb re-derived calls from the multiplex PCR reads in MiXCR, one entry per CDR3 protein. This table has 8,500 to 10,000 distinct CDR3 sequences, 45% to 70% appearing once. The sample was blood. All receptors come from a human donor in good health. Each CDR3 is given with its conserved first and last residue. Each record gives: D gene, V gene, clone size, J gene, CDR3 DNA, CDR3 protein. A D gene is named only where the DNA matches it firmly. Size is omitted from some rows. Given values are once, few, many or a class for expanded clones.

D gene: TRBD1; V gene: TRBV30; clone size: few; J gene: TRBJ1-2; CDR3 DNA: TGTGCCTGGGGGATCCGGGACAGCTCTGGCTACACCTTC; CDR3 protein: CAWGIRDSSGYTF
D gene: -; V gene: TRBV6-8; clone size: few; J gene: TRBJ1-5; CDR3 DNA: TGTGCCAGCAGTTATGGGGGTTTGGCCAATCAGCCCCAGCATTTT; CDR3 protein: CASSYGGLANQPQHF
D gene: -; V gene: TRBV18; clone size: once; J gene: TRBJ2-3; CDR3 DNA: TGTGCCAGCTCACCACTGACCACGTCCCTCACAGATACGCAGTATTTT; CDR3 protein: CASSPLTTSLTDTQYF
D gene: TRBD1; V gene: TRBV29-1; clone size: -; J gene: TRBJ2-7; CDR3 DNA: TGCAGCGCTGGACAGGGTACGACCTACGAGCAGTACTTC; CDR3 protein: CSAGQGTTYEQYF
D gene: TRBD2; V gene: TRBV28; clone size: -; J gene: TRBJ2-1; CDR3 DNA: TGTGCCAGCAGTTTCGCAGGGACTAGCGGGAGAGTCAATGAGCAGTTCTTC; CDR3 protein: CASSFAGTSGRVNEQFF
D gene: -; V gene: TRBV4-2; clone size: once; J gene: TRBJ2-5; CDR3 DNA: TGTGCCAGCAGCCAAGGGAGGGAGACCCAGTACTTC; CDR3 protein: CASSQGRETQYF
D gene: TRBD2; V gene: TRBV4-2; clone size: -; J gene: TRBJ2-3; CDR3 DNA: TGTGCCAGCAGCCTAATGACTAGCGGGAGCGTAGATACGCAGTATTTT; CDR3 protein: CASSLMTSGSVDTQYF
D gene: TRBD1; V gene: TRBV5-6; clone size: -; J gene: TRBJ2-3; CDR3 DNA: TGTGCCAGCAGCTTGGGGACAGGGCCAGATACGCAGTATTTT; CDR3 protein: CASSLGTGPDTQYF
D gene: TRBD2; V gene: TRBV5-4; clone size: -; J gene: TRBJ2-7; CDR3 DNA: TGTGCCAGCAGCTTGGCTAGCGGGGGGGTTTCCTACGAGCAGTACTTC; CDR3 protein: CASSLASGGVSYEQYF
D gene: TRBD1; V gene: TRBV18; clone size: few; J gene: TRBJ2-3; CDR3 DNA: TGTGCCAGCTCACCGAATGGACAGGGGGCGGATACGCAGTATTTT; CDR3 protein: CASSPNGQGADTQYF
D gene: TRBD1; V gene: TRBV7-2; clone size: once; J gene: TRBJ1-4; CDR3 DNA: TGTGCCAGCAGCTTAGATCCCGACAGGGGGAGGAATGAAAAACTGTTTTTT; CDR3 protein: CASSLDPDRGRNEKLFF
D gene: -; V gene: TRBV5-6; clone size: -; J gene: TRBJ2-5; CDR3 DNA: TGTGCCTGGAGCGCTTCCCCAGTTGGAGAGACCCAGTACTTC; CDR3 protein: CAWSASPVGETQYF
D gene: TRBD2; V gene: TRBV5-4; clone size: few; J gene: TRBJ2-1; CDR3 DNA: TGTGCCAGCAGCCCCCGGACTAGCGGGATCAATGAGCAGTTCTTC; CDR3 protein: CASSPRTSGINEQFF
D gene: -; V gene: TRBV6-5; clone size: few; J gene: TRBJ1-2; CDR3 DNA: TGTGCCAGCAGTTACTCTGGGAGGGCTAACTATGGCTACACCTTC; CDR3 protein: CASSYSGRANYGYTF
D gene: -; V gene: TRBV5-6; clone size: -; J gene: TRBJ1-5; CDR3 DNA: TGTGCCAGCAGCTTGGGGTCTTATCAGCCCCAGCATTTT; CDR3 protein: CASSLGSYQPQHF
D gene: TRBD2; V gene: TRBV4-1; clone size: -; J gene: TRBJ2-7; CDR3 DNA: TGCGCCAGCAGCCAAGAGCTAGCGGGAGACGAGCAGTACTTC; CDR3 protein: CASSQELAGDEQYF
D gene: TRBD2; V gene: TRBV12-3/TRBV12-4; clone size: -; J gene: TRBJ2-7; CDR3 DNA: TGTGCCAGCAGCCAAGTAGCGGGGGGTATTTACGAGCAGTACTTC; CDR3 protein: CASSQVAGGIYEQYF